The clone carrying this TCR beta chain was recorded many times. The CDR3 runs to 15 residues. Trimming at V came to 5 bases and at J to 0 bases, leaving 4 bases not matched to a gene. Germline V gives CDR1 MNHEY, CDR2 SMNVEV (reference sequence). The sequenced template was RNA, covering the TCR beta CDR3 region. RT-PCR with HTBI primers came first, then second-round multiplex PCR. Using its own MiXCR run on the multiplex PCR reads, TCRdb lists one record per CDR3 protein. This table holds over 500,000 distinct CDR3 sequences, 20% to 25% found once. The data originate from a study of Graves' ophthalmopathy and Graves' hyperthyroidism.

The TCR sequence derives from a young woman with stable Graves' hyperthyroidism. Some clones in this sample may be carry-over from other donors' samples. The chain joins TRBV27 to TRBJ2-7, with 10 bases lining up with TRBD2. Sequencing was carried out using peripheral blood. The CDR3, as DNA: TGTGCCAGCAGTGGTTTAGCGGGGGGCTCCTACGAGCAGTACTTC. It specifies CASSGLAGGSYEQYF.